Following are 5 T cell receptor beta chains from one sample sequenced in a study of radiotherapy plus CTLA-4 blockade in lung cancer. Sequenced by immunoSEQ multiplex PCR; TCRdb stores in-frame clones only, minus some. This sample has tens of thousands of clones, with under 80% found just once. The sample was peripheral blood, taken from a patient treated with radiotherapy plus ipilimumab. Receptor source: a human donor with non-small cell lung cancer who had a complete response to radiotherapy plus ipilimumab.

V and J are TRBV7-9 and TRBJ2-7; 7 bases align to TRBD1. CDR3 size: 11 residues. With V trimmed by 6 bases and J by 10 bases, 6 bases remained unmatched. Germline V gene lookup returns CDR1 SEHNR and CDR2 FQNEAQ (reference sequence). CDR3 protein: CASRGTEEQYF. In DNA form, the CDR3 reads TGTGCCAGCAGGGGGACAGAAGAACAGTACTTC.

This clone was seen more than once but under ten times. The chain recombines TRBV11-3 with TRBJ1-2; D is unclear. This CDR3 is built from 13 residues. The V and J ends lost 1 base and 2 bases respectively, with 5 bases between them. CDR1 SGHNT and CDR2 YENEEA come from the germline V gene. The CDR3 region is CASSLAANYGYTF. The CDR3 coding sequence is TGTGCCAGCAGCTTAGCAGCGAACTATGGCTACACCTTC.

V is TRBV9 and J is TRBJ1-1; TRBD1 might be the D (5 bases). Trimming shortened V by 0 bases and J by 3 bases, and 18 bases separated the two germline ends. The CDR3 is made up of 17 amino acids. Germline values: CDR1 SGDLS, CDR2 YYNGEE. This CDR3 reads CASSVAWGAGPDTEAFF. The CDR3 DNA reads TGTGCCAGCAGCGTAGCCTGGGGCGCAGGTCCTGACACTGAAGCTTTCTTT.

This chain connects TRBV7-2 to TRBJ1-2; D is possibly TRBD1 (5 bases). This CDR3 has 13 amino acids. The V end lost 2 bases, the J end lost 6 bases, and 10 bases lay between the germline ends. Germline lookup yields CDR1 SGHTA and CDR2 FQGNSA. CDR3 in amino acids: CASSLSPRDGYTF. In nucleotides, the CDR3 is TGTGCCAGCAGCTTAAGTCCCAGGGATGGCTACACCTTC.

J is TRBJ2-2 and V is TRBV9, with D perhaps matching TRBD2 (6 bases). The V and J ends lost 4 bases and 1 base respectively, with 11 bases between them. The CDR3 consists of 15 residues. The germline V gene has CDR1 SGDLS and CDR2 YYNGEE. The CDR3 DNA sequence: TGTGCCAGCAGCACCGGGACTCTGAACACCGGGGAGCTGTTTTTT. Translated: CASSTGTLNTGELFF. The full variable domain, completed using reference TRBV9 and TRBJ2-2, is DSGVTQTPKHLITATGQRVTLRCSPRSGDLSVYWYQQSLDQGLQFLIQYYNGEERAKGNILERFSAQQFPDLHSELNLSSLELGDSALYFCASSTGTLNTGELFFGEGSRLTVL.